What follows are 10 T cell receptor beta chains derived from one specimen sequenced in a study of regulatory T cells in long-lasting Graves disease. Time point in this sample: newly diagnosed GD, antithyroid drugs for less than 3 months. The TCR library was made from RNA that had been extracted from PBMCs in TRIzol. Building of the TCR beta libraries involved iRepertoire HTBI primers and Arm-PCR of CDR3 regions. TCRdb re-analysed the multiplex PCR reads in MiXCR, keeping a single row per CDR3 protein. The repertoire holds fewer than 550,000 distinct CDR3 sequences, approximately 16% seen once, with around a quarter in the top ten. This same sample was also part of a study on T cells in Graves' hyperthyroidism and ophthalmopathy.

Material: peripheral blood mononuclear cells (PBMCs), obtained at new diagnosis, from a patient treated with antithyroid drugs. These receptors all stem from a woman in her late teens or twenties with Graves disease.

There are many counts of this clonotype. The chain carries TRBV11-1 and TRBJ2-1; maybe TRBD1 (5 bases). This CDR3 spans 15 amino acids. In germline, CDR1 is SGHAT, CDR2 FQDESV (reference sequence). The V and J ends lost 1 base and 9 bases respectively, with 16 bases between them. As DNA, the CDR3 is TGTGCCAGCAGCTTAGAACTTAGCAGGGCTAGTGAGCAGTTCTTC. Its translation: CASSLELSRASEQFF.

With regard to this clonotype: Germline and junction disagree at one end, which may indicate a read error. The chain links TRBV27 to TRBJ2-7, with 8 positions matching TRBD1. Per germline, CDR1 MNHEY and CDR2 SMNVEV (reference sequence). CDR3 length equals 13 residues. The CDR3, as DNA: TGTACCAGCAGTTTAGACAGGGGAAGTGAGCAGTACTTC. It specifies CTSSLDRGSEQYF.

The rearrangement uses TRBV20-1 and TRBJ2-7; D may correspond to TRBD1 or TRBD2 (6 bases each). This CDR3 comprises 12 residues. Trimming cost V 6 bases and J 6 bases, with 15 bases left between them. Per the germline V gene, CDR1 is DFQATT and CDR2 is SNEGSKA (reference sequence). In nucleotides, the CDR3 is TGCAGTGCCCAGAAGGGGGGCGTCGAGCAGTACTTC. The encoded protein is CSAQKGGVEQYF.

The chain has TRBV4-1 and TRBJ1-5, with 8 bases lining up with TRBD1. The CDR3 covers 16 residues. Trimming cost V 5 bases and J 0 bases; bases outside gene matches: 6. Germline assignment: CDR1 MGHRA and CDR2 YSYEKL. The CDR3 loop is CASSDQGAYSNQPQHF. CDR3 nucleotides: TGCGCCAGCAGCGATCAGGGGGCCTATAGCAATCAGCCCCAGCATTTT.

The chain's CDR3 is CASSDDWTEAFF. The CDR3 DNA sequence: TGTGCCAGCAGTGATGATTGGACTGAAGCTTTCTTT. The chain employs TRBV25-1 and TRBJ1-1; D is undetermined. The length of the CDR3 is 12 residues. V was pared by 3 bases and J by 5 bases, with 7 bases between. Germline CDR1 reads MGHDK; CDR2 reads SYGVNS.

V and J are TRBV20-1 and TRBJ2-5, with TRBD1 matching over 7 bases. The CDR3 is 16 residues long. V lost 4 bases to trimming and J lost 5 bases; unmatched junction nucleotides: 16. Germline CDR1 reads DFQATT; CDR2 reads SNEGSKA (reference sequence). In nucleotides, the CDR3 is TGCAGTGCTACACCCTCTGACAGCGCCAGGGGGGAGACCCAGTACTTC. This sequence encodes CSATPSDSARGETQYF.

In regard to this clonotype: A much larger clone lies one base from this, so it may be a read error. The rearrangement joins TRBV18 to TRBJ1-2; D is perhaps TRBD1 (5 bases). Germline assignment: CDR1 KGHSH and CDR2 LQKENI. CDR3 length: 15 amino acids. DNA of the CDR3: TGTGCCGGCTCACCACACAAGGGGCTGAACTATGGCTACACCTTC. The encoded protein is CAGSPHKGLNYGYTF.

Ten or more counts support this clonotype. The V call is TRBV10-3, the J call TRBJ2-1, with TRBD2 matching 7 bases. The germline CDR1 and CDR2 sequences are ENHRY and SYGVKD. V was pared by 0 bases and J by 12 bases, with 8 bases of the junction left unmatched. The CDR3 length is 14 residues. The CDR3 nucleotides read TGTGCCATCAGTGAGTCAGGCGGGAGAGGATTGCAGTTCTTC. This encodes CAISESGGRGLQFF.

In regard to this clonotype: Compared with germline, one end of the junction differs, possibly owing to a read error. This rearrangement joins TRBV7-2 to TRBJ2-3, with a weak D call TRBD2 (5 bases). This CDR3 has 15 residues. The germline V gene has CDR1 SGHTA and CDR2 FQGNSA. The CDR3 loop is CASGHGIYRTDTQYF. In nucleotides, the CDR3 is TGCGCCAGCGGCCATGGGATATACCGCACAGATACGCAGTATTTT.

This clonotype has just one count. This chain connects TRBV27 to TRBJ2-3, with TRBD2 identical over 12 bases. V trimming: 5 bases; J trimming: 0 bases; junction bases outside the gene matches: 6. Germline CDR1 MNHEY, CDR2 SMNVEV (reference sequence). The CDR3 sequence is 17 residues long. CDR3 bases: TGTGCCAGCAGTAATCTAGCGGGAGGGCCAAGCACAGATACGCAGTATTTT. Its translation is CASSNLAGGPSTDTQYF.